This T cell receptor beta chain was sequenced in a study of response to subunit inactivated influenza vaccine. TCRdb itself ran the RT-PCR reads through MiXCR, one entry per CDR3 protein. Of about 650,000 distinct CDR3 sequences in the sample, about 15% were seen once. A word on this clonotype: Its antigen is still unknown.

General study results and limits: The authors offered the suggestion that each seasonal influenza vaccination recruits few new T cells.

Germline V gene lookup returns CDR1 SGHTA and CDR2 FQGNSA. The junction had 13 bases not matched to a gene; V was cut back by 5 bases and J by 3 bases. This CDR3 spans 16 amino acids. The sequence came from a man aged 45-65 years who received an inactivated influenza vaccine. This sequence joins TRBV7-2 and TRBJ2-7, with 7 bases matching TRBD2. The starting material was PBMCs from blood, obtained about 14 days before vaccination. The CDR3 bases are TGTGCCAGCAGCCCATTGGGGGGAGGGAGCTACTACGAGCAGTACTTC. Amino acids: CASSPLGGGSYYEQYF.